This section outlines one TCR beta chain sequence together with its context. The data were taken from a study of T cell changes during pregnancy in multiple sclerosis. Clones were read by immunoSEQ multiplex PCR, and TCRdb kept only the in-frame ones, dropping some. The profile covers some 79,000 clones, with over 80% appearing a single time and about 0.52% taken by the ten largest. CDR3 size: 14 residues. Germline lookup yields CDR1 SGDLS and CDR2 YYNGEE. V trimming: 3 bases; J trimming: 2 bases; junction bases outside the gene matches: 5. The chain links TRBV9 to TRBJ2-7; 7 bases map to TRBD2. Here the sequenced sample was CD4+ T cells from peripheral blood mononuclear cells, taken in the second trimester of pregnancy. This clonotype was sampled from a female donor with multiple sclerosis, enrolled in a pregnancy study. The CDR3 bases are TGTGCCAGCAGCGCCGGACGGGGGGCCTACGAGCAGTACTTC. Residues: CASSAGRGAYEQYF. Full variable domain (outside the CDR3, taken from reference TRBV9 and TRBJ2-7): DSGVTQTPKHLITATGQRVTLRCSPRSGDLSVYWYQQSLDQGLQFLIQYYNGEERAKGNILERFSAQQFPDLHSELNLSSLELGDSALYFCASSAGRGAYEQYFGPGTRLTVT.